These T cell receptor beta chains were read from a single sample in a study of siplizumab effects on memory and regulatory T cells. Generated by immunoSEQ multiplex PCR, the TCRdb table keeps only in-frame clones and is missing some. There are under 85,000 clones in the sample; over 70% occur only once, and over 1.5% lies in the top ten. The specimen sequenced was Tregs sorted from blood. These receptors were taken from a human donor in good health. The CDR3 runs from the conserved cysteine through the conserved F or W. Fields, in order: D gene, J gene, V gene, clone size, CDR3 DNA, CDR3 protein. The D gene is left open where the match is weak. Not all rows give a size; the values are once, few, many and, for expanded clones, a class.

d_gene: NA; j_gene: TRBJ2-1; v_gene: TRBV7-3; abundance: NA; CDR3nt: TGTGCCAGCAGCTCGGTGGGGAACCTCTACAATGAGCAGTTCTTC; CDR3aa: CASSSVGNLYNEQFF
d_gene: NA; j_gene: TRBJ1-2; v_gene: TRBV7-2; abundance: NA; CDR3nt: TGTGCCAGCAGCCCTCCGGGCGACCACTATGGCTACACCTTC; CDR3aa: CASSPPGDHYGYTF
d_gene: TRBD2; j_gene: TRBJ2-1; v_gene: TRBV28; abundance: NA; CDR3nt: TGTGCCAGCACCAACGGGACTAGCGGGACCCATGAGCAGTTCTTC; CDR3aa: CASTNGTSGTHEQFF
d_gene: NA; j_gene: TRBJ2-7; v_gene: TRBV4-3; abundance: NA; CDR3nt: TGCGCCAGCAGCCAAGGGGAGCCAGCCAAGTTCTACGAGCAGTACTTC; CDR3aa: CASSQGEPAKFYEQYF
d_gene: NA; j_gene: TRBJ1-2; v_gene: TRBV6-8; abundance: NA; CDR3nt: TGTGCCAGCAGTGCTAACTATGGCTACACCTTC; CDR3aa: CASSANYGYTF
d_gene: NA; j_gene: TRBJ2-5; v_gene: TRBV7-6; abundance: NA; CDR3nt: TGTGCCAGCAGCTTAGTTAGGGAGACCCAGTACTTC; CDR3aa: CASSLVRETQYF
d_gene: NA; j_gene: TRBJ1-1; v_gene: TRBV30; abundance: once; CDR3nt: TGTGCCTGGAGTGCCCGTGGGGGTATGAACACTGAAGCTTTCTTT; CDR3aa: CAWSARGGMNTEAFF
d_gene: TRBD2; j_gene: TRBJ2-7; v_gene: TRBV19; abundance: NA; CDR3nt: TGTGCCAGTAGTATACTGTCGGGAGGCGAGCAGTACTTC; CDR3aa: CASSILSGGEQYF
d_gene: TRBD1; j_gene: TRBJ2-3; v_gene: TRBV7-9; abundance: NA; CDR3nt: TGTGCCAGCAGCCCAGGACAGGGGGCCACAGATACGCAGTATTTT; CDR3aa: CASSPGQGATDTQYF
d_gene: NA; j_gene: TRBJ2-7; v_gene: TRBV7-9; abundance: NA; CDR3nt: TGTGCCAGCACATCTAGGTCTACGTACGAGCAGTACTTC; CDR3aa: CASTSRSTYEQYF
d_gene: NA; j_gene: TRBJ1-3; v_gene: TRBV18; abundance: NA; CDR3nt: TGTGCCAGCTCACCAGGGGGACAAAGTTCTGGAAACACCATATATTTT; CDR3aa: CASSPGGQSSGNTIYF
d_gene: TRBD2; j_gene: TRBJ2-3; v_gene: TRBV7-9; abundance: NA; CDR3nt: TGTGCCAGCAGCCCCCCGGGACTAGCGGGAGGGCGCGATACGCAGTATTTT; CDR3aa: CASSPPGLAGGRDTQYF
d_gene: TRBD1; j_gene: TRBJ1-4; v_gene: TRBV5-6; abundance: NA; CDR3nt: TGTGCCAGCAGCCGGGACAGGGGGCGGAAAAATGAAAAACTGTTTTTT; CDR3aa: CASSRDRGRKNEKLFF
d_gene: TRBD1; j_gene: TRBJ2-7; v_gene: TRBV14; abundance: NA; CDR3nt: TGTGCCAGCAGCCAGCTCGGCGGACAGGGTGTATTGTACGAGCAGTACTTC; CDR3aa: CASSQLGGQGVLYEQYF
d_gene: NA; j_gene: TRBJ2-7; v_gene: TRBV7-8; abundance: NA; CDR3nt: TGTGCCAGCAGCCCCTCGGGGTCGGGTACCTACGAGCAGTACTTC; CDR3aa: CASSPSGSGTYEQYF
d_gene: NA; j_gene: TRBJ2-1; v_gene: TRBV11-3; abundance: NA; CDR3nt: TGTGCCAGCAGCCACAGGGTCCGCCGTTACAATGAGCAGTTCTTC; CDR3aa: CASSHRVRRYNEQFF
d_gene: NA; j_gene: TRBJ1-1; v_gene: TRBV7-9; abundance: NA; CDR3nt: TGTGCCAGCAGCTTGGGTGATATTATGAACACTGAAGCTTTCTTT; CDR3aa: CASSLGDIMNTEAFF
d_gene: NA; j_gene: TRBJ2-5; v_gene: TRBV10-3; abundance: NA; CDR3nt: TGTGCCATCAGTGAAGCCAGGGAGACCCAGTACTTC; CDR3aa: CAISEARETQYF
d_gene: NA; j_gene: TRBJ1-1; v_gene: TRBV9; abundance: NA; CDR3nt: TGTGCCAGCAGCGTAGACTCACAGCTCATGAACACTGAAGCTTTCTTT; CDR3aa: CASSVDSQLMNTEAFF
d_gene: TRBD2; j_gene: TRBJ2-7; v_gene: TRBV27; abundance: NA; CDR3nt: TGTGCCAGCAACCCGGACAGGGGACTAGCGGGGGCCCTCGAGCAGTACTTC; CDR3aa: CASNPDRGLAGALEQYF
d_gene: TRBD1; j_gene: TRBJ1-4; v_gene: TRBV19; abundance: NA; CDR3nt: TGTGCCAGTTCCCGGAACAGGGGAGAAAAACTGTTTTTT; CDR3aa: CASSRNRGEKLFF
d_gene: NA; j_gene: TRBJ2-7; v_gene: TRBV7-7; abundance: once; CDR3nt: TGTGCTAGCAGCCCCGGGGGATCCTACGAGCAGTACTTC; CDR3aa: CASSPGGSYEQYF
d_gene: NA; j_gene: TRBJ1-5; v_gene: TRBV19; abundance: NA; CDR3nt: TGTGCCAGTAGTATACTGGGGGCCACGAGCAATCAGCCCCAGCATTTT; CDR3aa: CASSILGATSNQPQHF
d_gene: TRBD2; j_gene: TRBJ2-5; v_gene: TRBV28; abundance: NA; CDR3nt: TGTGCCAGCAGTAAGGCAACTAGCGGGAGCGGTGGGACCCAGTACTTC; CDR3aa: CASSKATSGSGGTQYF
d_gene: NA; j_gene: TRBJ2-1; v_gene: TRBV7-9; abundance: once; CDR3nt: TGTGCCAGCAGCTTAGAGGGCGGGCCGACCTACAATGAGCAGTTCTTC; CDR3aa: CASSLEGGPTYNEQFF
d_gene: NA; j_gene: TRBJ2-3; v_gene: TRBV25-1; abundance: NA; CDR3nt: TGTGCCAGCAGTGATTCCCCTTATGTTACAGATACGCAGTATTTT; CDR3aa: CASSDSPYVTDTQYF
d_gene: NA; j_gene: TRBJ2-1; v_gene: TRBV5-1; abundance: NA; CDR3nt: TGCGCCAGCAGCTTGAGTCCGGCCACCTACAATGAGCAGTTCTTC; CDR3aa: CASSLSPATYNEQFF
d_gene: NA; j_gene: TRBJ1-5; v_gene: TRBV28; abundance: NA; CDR3nt: TGTGCCAGCAGTCCTTTGGATCAGCCCCAGCATTTT; CDR3aa: CASSPLDQPQHF
d_gene: TRBD1; j_gene: TRBJ1-5; v_gene: TRBV28; abundance: NA; CDR3nt: TGTGCCAGCAGTGGGCCGACAGGGGTAAGTCAGCCCCAGCATTTT; CDR3aa: CASSGPTGVSQPQHF
d_gene: NA; j_gene: TRBJ1-3; v_gene: TRBV10-3; abundance: NA; CDR3nt: TGTGCCACCCGGATAGGGAGGGTCGGCTCGGACTCTGGAAACACCATATATTTT; CDR3aa: CATRIGRVGSDSGNTIYF
d_gene: NA; j_gene: TRBJ1-3; v_gene: TRBV18; abundance: medium-sized; CDR3nt: TGTGCCAGCTCAGAAGACGGTAGCTCTGGAAACACCATATATTTT; CDR3aa: CASSEDGSSGNTIYF
d_gene: NA; j_gene: TRBJ1-1; v_gene: TRBV5-6; abundance: NA; CDR3nt: TGTGCCAGCAGCTTAGGCAGGGGACACCTTATGAACACTGAAGCTTTCTTT; CDR3aa: CASSLGRGHLMNTEAFF
d_gene: TRBD1; j_gene: TRBJ2-1; v_gene: TRBV4-3; abundance: NA; CDR3nt: TGCGCCAGCAGCCGGGGACAGGGGGGAACGTACAATGAGCAGTTCTTC; CDR3aa: CASSRGQGGTYNEQFF
d_gene: NA; j_gene: TRBJ2-3; v_gene: TRBV29-1; abundance: NA; CDR3nt: TGCAGCGTCCGGGATTTCACAGATACGCAGTATTTT; CDR3aa: CSVRDFTDTQYF
d_gene: TRBD1; j_gene: TRBJ1-5; v_gene: TRBV4-3; abundance: once; CDR3nt: TGCGCCAGCAGCCAAGATTTAGGGGTACGACAGGGCCATCAGCCCCAGCATTTT; CDR3aa: CASSQDLGVRQGHQPQHF
d_gene: TRBD2; j_gene: TRBJ2-1; v_gene: TRBV5-1; abundance: NA; CDR3nt: TGCGCCAGCAGCCCCGGACTAGCGGCCCTCAATGAGCAGTTCTTC; CDR3aa: CASSPGLAALNEQFF
d_gene: TRBD1; j_gene: TRBJ1-1; v_gene: TRBV6-5; abundance: NA; CDR3nt: TGTGCCAGCAGGGGACAGGTTTCAAGGGGAGCTTTCTTT; CDR3aa: CASRGQVSRGAFF
d_gene: NA; j_gene: TRBJ1-5; v_gene: TRBV19; abundance: NA; CDR3nt: TGTGCCAGTAAACTGGATTGGACACATGATCAGCCCCAGCATTTT; CDR3aa: CASKLDWTHDQPQHF
d_gene: TRBD2; j_gene: TRBJ2-2; v_gene: TRBV6-6; abundance: NA; CDR3nt: TGTGCCAGCAGTTACTCGATACTAGCGGGAGCCGGGGAGCTGTTTTTT; CDR3aa: CASSYSILAGAGELFF
d_gene: NA; j_gene: TRBJ2-1; v_gene: TRBV9; abundance: NA; CDR3nt: TGTGCCAGCAGCGTAGGGACGCGGAGCTCCTACAATGAGCAGTTCTTC; CDR3aa: CASSVGTRSSYNEQFF
d_gene: TRBD1; j_gene: TRBJ2-7; v_gene: TRBV29-1; abundance: NA; CDR3nt: TGCAGCGTTGAGAGAGGGGGCCACGAGCAGTACTTC; CDR3aa: CSVERGGHEQYF